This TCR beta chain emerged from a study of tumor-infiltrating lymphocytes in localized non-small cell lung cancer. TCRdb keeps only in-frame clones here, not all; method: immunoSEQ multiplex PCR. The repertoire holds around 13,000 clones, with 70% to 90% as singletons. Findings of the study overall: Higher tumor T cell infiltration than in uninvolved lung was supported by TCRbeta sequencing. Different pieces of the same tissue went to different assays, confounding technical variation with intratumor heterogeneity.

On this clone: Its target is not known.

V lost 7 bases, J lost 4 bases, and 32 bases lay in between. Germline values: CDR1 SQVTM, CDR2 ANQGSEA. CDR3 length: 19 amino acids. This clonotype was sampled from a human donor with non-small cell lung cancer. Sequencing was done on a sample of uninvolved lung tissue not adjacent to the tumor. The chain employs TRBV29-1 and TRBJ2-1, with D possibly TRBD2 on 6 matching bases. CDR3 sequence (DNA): TGCAGCGCCGTACTACTTGTTGGGGCGACGGGGGACGAGTACAATGAGCAGTTCTTC. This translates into CSAVLLVGATGDEYNEQFF.